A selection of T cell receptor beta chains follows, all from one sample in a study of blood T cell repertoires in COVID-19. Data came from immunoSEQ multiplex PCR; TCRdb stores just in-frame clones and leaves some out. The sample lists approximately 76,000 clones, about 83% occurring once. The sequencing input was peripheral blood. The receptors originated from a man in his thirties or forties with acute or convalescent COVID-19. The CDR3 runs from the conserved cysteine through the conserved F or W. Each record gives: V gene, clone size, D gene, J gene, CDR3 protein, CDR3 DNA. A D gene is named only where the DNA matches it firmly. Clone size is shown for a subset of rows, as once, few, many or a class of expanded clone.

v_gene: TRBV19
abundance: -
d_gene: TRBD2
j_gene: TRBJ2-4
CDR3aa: CASSMAGRTLAKNIQYF
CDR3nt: TGTGCCAGTAGTATGGCCGGGAGGACTCTAGCCAAAAACATTCAGTACTTC

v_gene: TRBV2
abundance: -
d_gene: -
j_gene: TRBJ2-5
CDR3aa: CASSGTQETQYF
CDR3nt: TGTGCCAGCAGTGGGACACAAGAGACCCAGTACTTC

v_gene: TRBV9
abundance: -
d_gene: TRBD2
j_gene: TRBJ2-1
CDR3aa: CASSPQSGRDNEQFF
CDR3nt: TGTGCCAGCAGCCCACAAAGCGGGAGGGACAATGAGCAGTTCTTC

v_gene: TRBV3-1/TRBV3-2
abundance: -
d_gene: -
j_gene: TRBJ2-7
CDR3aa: CASSHLEGREQYF
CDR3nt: TGTGCCAGCAGCCATCTGGAGGGTCGGGAGCAGTACTTC

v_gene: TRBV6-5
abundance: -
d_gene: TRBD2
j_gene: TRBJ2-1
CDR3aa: CASSPRERGYNEQFF
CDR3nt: TGTGCCAGCAGTCCTCGGGAGCGGGGCTACAATGAGCAGTTCTTC

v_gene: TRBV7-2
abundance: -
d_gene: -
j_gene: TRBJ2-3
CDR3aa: CASSSGLSSYTDTQYF
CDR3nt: TGTGCCAGCAGCTCCGGACTGAGCAGCTACACAGATACGCAGTATTTT

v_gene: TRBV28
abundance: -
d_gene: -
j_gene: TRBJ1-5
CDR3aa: CASTLGGADNQPQHF
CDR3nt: TGTGCCAGCACCTTGGGGGGTGCCGACAATCAGCCCCAGCATTTT

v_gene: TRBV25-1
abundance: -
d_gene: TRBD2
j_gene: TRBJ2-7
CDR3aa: CASSERLAGIYEQYF
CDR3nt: TGTGCCAGCAGTGAGAGACTAGCGGGCATCTACGAGCAGTACTTC

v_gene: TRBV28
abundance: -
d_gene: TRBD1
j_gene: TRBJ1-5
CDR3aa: CASSLQGEKWNQPQHF
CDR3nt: TGTGCCAGCAGTTTGCAGGGGGAGAAGTGGAATCAGCCCCAGCATTTT

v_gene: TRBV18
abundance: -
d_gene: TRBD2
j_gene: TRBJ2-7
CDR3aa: CASSVPGLAREQYF
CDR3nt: TGTGCCAGCTCCGTCCCCGGACTAGCACGGGAGCAGTACTTC

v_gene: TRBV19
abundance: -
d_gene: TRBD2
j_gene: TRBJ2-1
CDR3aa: CASSILYAYDLAGGGNEQFF
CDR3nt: TGTGCCAGTAGTATTCTTTACGCTTACGATTTAGCGGGAGGCGGTAATGAGCAGTTCTTC

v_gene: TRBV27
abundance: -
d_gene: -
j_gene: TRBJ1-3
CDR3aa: CASRHTRGNTIYF
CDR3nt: TGTGCCAGTCGACATACTCGGGGAAACACCATATATTTT

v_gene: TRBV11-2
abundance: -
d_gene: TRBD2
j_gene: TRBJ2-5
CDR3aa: CASSLVSGGMETQYF
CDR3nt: TGTGCCAGCAGCTTAGTTTCGGGAGGGATGGAGACCCAGTACTTC

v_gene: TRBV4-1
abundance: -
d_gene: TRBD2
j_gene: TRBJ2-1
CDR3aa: CASSQGVSGRANEQFF
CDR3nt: TGCGCCAGCAGCCAAGGGGTGAGCGGGAGGGCCAATGAGCAGTTCTTC

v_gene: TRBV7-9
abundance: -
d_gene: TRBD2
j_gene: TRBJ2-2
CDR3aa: CASSSRLAGDNGELFF
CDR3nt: TGTGCCAGCAGCTCCAGACTAGCGGGAGATAACGGGGAGCTGTTTTTT

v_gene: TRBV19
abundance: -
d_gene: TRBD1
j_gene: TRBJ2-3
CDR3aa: CASSKDRLTDTQYF
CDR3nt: TGTGCCAGTAGTAAGGACAGGCTCACAGATACGCAGTATTTT

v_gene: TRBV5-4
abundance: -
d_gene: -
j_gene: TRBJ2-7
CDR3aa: CASSRLSEQYF
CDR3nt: TGTGCCAGCAGCCGACTATCCGAGCAGTACTTC

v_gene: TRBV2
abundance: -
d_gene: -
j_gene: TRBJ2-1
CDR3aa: CASSPTPTSVVEQFF
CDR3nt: TGTGCCAGCAGCCCGACGCCGACTAGTGTCGTTGAGCAGTTCTTC

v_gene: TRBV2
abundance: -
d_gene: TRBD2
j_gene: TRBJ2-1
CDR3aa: CASSEKFSGTYNEQFF
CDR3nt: TGTGCCAGCAGTGAAAAGTTTAGCGGGACTTACAATGAGCAGTTCTTC

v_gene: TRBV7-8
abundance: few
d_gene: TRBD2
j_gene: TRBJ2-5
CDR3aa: CASSLVFSSGGQETQYF
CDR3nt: TGTGCCAGCAGCTTAGTTTTTTCTAGCGGGGGTCAAGAGACCCAGTACTTC

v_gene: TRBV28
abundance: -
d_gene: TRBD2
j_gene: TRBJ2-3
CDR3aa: CASSLYHGLAGVDTQYF
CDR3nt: TGTGCCAGCAGTTTATATCACGGACTAGCGGGAGTAGATACGCAGTATTTT

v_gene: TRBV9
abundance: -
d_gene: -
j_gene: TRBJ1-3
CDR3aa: CASSAGDGPSGNTIYF
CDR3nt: TGTGCCAGCAGCGCGGGGGACGGACCCTCTGGAAACACCATATATTTT

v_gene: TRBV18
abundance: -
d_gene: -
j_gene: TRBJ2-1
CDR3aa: CASSPLDSKSEQFF
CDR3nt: TGTGCCAGCTCACCTTTGGACAGTAAGTCTGAGCAGTTCTTC

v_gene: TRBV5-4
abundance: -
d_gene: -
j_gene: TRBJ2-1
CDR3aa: CASSLAGGNYNEQFF
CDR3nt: TGTGCCAGCAGCTTGGCGGGGGGCAACTACAATGAGCAGTTCTTC

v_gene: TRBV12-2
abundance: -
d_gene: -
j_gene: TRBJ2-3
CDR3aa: CASRLRGISGGRPTDTQYF
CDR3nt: TGTGCAAGTCGCTTAAGGGGGATTTCGGGCGGGAGGCCCACAGATACGCAGTATTTT

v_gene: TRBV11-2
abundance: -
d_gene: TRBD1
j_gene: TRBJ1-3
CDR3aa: CASSLEGQGFNTIYF
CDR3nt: TGTGCCAGCAGCTTAGAGGGACAGGGTTTTAACACCATATATTTT

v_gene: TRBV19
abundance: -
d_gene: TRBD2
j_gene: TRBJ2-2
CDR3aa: CASSIATSGSGTGELFF
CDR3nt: TGTGCCAGTAGTATCGCTACTAGCGGGAGCGGTACCGGGGAGCTGTTTTTT

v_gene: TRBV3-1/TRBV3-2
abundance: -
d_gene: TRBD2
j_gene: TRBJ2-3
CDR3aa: CASSQGTSGRPQYF
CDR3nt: TGTGCCAGCAGCCAAGGGACTAGCGGGAGACCTCAGTATTTT

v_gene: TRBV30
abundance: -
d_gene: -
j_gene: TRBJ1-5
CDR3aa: CAWSLEGGARQPQHF
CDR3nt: TGTGCCTGGAGTTTGGAGGGGGGGGCACGACAGCCCCAGCATTTT

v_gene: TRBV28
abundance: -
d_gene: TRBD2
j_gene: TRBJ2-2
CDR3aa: CASSLWTGGGLAGGPGELFF
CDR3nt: TGTGCCAGCAGTTTATGGACAGGGGGCGGACTAGCGGGAGGGCCCGGGGAGCTGTTTTTT

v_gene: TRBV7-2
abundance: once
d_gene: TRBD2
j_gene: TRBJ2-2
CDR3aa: CASNLGGSAATGELFF
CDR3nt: TGTGCCAGCAACCTGGGGGGGTCAGCCGCCACCGGGGAGCTGTTTTTT

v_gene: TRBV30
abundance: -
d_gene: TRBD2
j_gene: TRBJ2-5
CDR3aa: CAWRPTGTTFKETQYF
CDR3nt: TGTGCCTGGAGACCCACCGGGACTACCTTTAAAGAGACCCAGTACTTC

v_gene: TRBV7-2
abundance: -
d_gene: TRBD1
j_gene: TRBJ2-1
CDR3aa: CASSVEKGAVNEQFF
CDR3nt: TGTGCCAGCAGCGTCGAGAAGGGGGCTGTAAATGAGCAGTTCTTC

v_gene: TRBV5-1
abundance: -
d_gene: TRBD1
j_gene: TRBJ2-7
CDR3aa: CASKRQGMWEQYF
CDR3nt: TGCGCCAGCAAGCGACAGGGAATGTGGGAGCAGTACTTC

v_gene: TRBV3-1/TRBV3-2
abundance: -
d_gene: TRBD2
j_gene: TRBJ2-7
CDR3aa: CASSQGRLAGVVEQYF
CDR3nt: TGTGCCAGCAGCCAAGGGAGACTAGCGGGAGTTGTCGAGCAGTACTTC